The clone carrying this TCR beta chain was observed many times. Its antigen is not known. The data were obtained in a study of regulatory T cells in long-lasting Graves disease. The time point is: persistent/refractory GD, antithyroid drugs over 5 years with positive TRAb. Preparation of the TCR library used RNA extracted from PBMCs. Regarding the study as a whole: Public clonotype sharing was higher in persistent than newly diagnosed patients.

In building TCR beta libraries, iRepertoire HTBI primers were used together with Arm-PCR of CDR3 regions. From the multiplex PCR reads, TCRdb called clonotypes with MiXCR, one entry per CDR3 protein. Of a few hundred thousand distinct CDR3 sequences in the sample, about 23% are singletons; the top ten hold about 27%. The sample was peripheral blood mononuclear cells (PBMCs), taken when the disease was refractory, from a patient treated with antithyroid drugs. The origin of this receptor is a woman aged 40 to 50 with Graves disease.

CDR3 DNA sequence: TGCGCCAGCAGCTTGGATGAACCGGCGACTAATGAAAAACTGTTTTTT. Protein sequence: CASSLDEPATNEKLFF. The V and J genes are TRBV5-1 and TRBJ1-4; D not resolved. Germline lookup yields CDR1 SGHRS and CDR2 YFSETQ. This CDR3 contains 16 residues. V gave up 0 bases and J gave up 2 bases, with 11 bases separating them.